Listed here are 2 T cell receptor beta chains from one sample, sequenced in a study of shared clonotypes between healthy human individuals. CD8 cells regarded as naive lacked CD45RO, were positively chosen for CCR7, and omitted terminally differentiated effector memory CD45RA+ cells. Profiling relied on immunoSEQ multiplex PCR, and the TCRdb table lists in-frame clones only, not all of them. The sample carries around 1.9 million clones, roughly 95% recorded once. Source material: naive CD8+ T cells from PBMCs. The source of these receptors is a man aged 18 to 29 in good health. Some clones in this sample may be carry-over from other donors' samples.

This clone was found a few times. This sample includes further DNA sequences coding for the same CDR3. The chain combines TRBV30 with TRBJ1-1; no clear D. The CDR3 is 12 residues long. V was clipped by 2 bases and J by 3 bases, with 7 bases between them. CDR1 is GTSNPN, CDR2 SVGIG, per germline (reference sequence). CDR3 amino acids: CAWSLGYTEAFF. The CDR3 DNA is TGTGCCTGGAGTTTAGGGTACACTGAAGCTTTCTTT.

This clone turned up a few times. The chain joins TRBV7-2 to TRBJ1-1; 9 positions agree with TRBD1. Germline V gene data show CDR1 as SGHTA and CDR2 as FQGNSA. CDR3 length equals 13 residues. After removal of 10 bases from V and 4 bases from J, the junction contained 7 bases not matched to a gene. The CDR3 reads CANLDRGTTEAFF. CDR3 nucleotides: TGTGCCAACCTGGACAGGGGAACCACTGAAGCTTTCTTT.